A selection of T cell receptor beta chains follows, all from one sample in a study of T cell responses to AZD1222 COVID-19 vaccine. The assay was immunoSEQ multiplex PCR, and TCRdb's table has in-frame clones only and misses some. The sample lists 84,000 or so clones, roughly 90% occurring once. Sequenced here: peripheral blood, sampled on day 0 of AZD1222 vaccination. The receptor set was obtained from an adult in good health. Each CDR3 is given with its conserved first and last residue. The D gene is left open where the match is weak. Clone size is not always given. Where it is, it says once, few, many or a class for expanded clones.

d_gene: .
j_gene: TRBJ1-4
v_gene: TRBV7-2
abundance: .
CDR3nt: TGTGCCAGCAGCCCCCGGGGGGGCACAACTAATGAAAAACTGTTTTTT
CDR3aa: CASSPRGGTTNEKLFF

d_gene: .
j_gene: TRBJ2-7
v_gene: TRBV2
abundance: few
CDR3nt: TGTGCCAGCGGTCAGAGCTCCTACGAGCAGTACTTC
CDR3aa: CASGQSSYEQYF

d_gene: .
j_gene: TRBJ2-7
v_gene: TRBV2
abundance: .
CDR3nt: TGTGCCAGCACCTCTACGAGGGCTGAGCAGTACTTC
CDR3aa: CASTSTRAEQYF

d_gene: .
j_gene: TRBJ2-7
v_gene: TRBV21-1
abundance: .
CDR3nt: TGTGCCAGCAGCAGCCCTAGGGAGGGACTACCTACGATGGAGCAGTACTTC
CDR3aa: CASSSPREGLPTMEQYF

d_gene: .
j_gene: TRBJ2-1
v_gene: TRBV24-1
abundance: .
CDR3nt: TGTGCCACCAGTGGTGAAGGTGACAGAACCATGGAGCAGTTCTTC
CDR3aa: CATSGEGDRTMEQFF

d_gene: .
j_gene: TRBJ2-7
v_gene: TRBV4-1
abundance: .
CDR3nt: TGCGCCAGCAGCCAAGATGGCCCGTACGAGCAGTACTTC
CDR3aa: CASSQDGPYEQYF

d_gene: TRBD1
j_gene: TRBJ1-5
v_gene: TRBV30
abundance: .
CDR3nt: TGTGCCTGGAGTACAGGACAGGGCCGCAATCAGCCCCAGCATTTT
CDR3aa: CAWSTGQGRNQPQHF

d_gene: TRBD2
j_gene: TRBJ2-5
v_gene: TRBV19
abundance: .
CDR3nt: TGTGCCAGCTCCGGGACCCCGGGACTAGCGGGAGCTGGGACCCAGTACTTC
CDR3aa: CASSGTPGLAGAGTQYF

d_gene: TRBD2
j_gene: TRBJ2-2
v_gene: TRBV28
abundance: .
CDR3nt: TGTGCCAGCAGTCCCAGACTAGCGGGAGTTGCCGGGGAGCTGTTTTTT
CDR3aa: CASSPRLAGVAGELFF

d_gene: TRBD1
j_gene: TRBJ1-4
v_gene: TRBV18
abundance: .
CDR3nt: TGTGCCAGCTCACTGGGACAGGGTAATGAAAAACTGTTTTTT
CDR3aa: CASSLGQGNEKLFF

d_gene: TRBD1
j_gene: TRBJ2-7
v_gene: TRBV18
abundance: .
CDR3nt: TGTGCCAGCTCACCACGACAGGGACCCTACGAGCAGTACTTC
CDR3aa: CASSPRQGPYEQYF

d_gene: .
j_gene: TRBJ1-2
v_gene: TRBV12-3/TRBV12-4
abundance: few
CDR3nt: TGTGCCAGCAGCGCCATAGGGAATGGCTACACCTTC
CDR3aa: CASSAIGNGYTF

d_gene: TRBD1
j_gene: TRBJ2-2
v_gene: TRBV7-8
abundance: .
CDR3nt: TGTGCCAGCAGCCTAGTTAGGGACAGGCGCACCGGGGAGCTGTTTTTT
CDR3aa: CASSLVRDRRTGELFF

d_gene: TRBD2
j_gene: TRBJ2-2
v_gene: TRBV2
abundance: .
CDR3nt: TGTGCCAGCAGTGAAGCCGGACTAGTAATCGGGGAGCTGTTTTTT
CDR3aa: CASSEAGLVIGELFF

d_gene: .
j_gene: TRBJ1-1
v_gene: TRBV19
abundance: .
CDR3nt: TGTGCCAGTAGTAAGGGGCGAAACACTGAAGCTTTCTTT
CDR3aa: CASSKGRNTEAFF

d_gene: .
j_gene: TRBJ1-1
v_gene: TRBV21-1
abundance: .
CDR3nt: TGTGCCAGCAGCAAAGAGGGGAAGTGGACTGAAGCTTTCTTT
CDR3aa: CASSKEGKWTEAFF

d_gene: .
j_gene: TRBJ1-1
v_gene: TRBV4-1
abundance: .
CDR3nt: TGCGCCAGCAGCCAAGATCGGACGGGGAAGAACACTGAAGCTTTCTTT
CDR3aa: CASSQDRTGKNTEAFF

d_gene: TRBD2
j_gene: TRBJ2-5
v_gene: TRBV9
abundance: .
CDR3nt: TGTGCCAGCAGCGACCCAAAGCGGGGGGGCCACGAGACCCAGTACTTC
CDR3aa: CASSDPKRGGHETQYF

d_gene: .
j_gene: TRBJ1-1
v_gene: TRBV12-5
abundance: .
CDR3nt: TGTGCTAGTGGTCCAGGAAGGGGGGGGCTTGTCACTGAAGCTTTCTTT
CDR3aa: CASGPGRGGLVTEAFF

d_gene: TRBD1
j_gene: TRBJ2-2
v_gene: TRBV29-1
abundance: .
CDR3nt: TGCAGCGTTAGTCCAGGGGGAACCGGGGAGCTGTTTTTT
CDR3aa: CSVSPGGTGELFF

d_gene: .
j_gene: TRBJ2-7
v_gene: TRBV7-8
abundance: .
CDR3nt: TGTGCCAGCAGCTTAGGCGGCAGCCTCTACGAGCAGTACTTC
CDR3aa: CASSLGGSLYEQYF

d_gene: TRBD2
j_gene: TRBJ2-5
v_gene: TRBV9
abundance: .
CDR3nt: TGTGCCAGCAGCGTAGGGGCTAGCGGGAGAGGGGAGACCCAGTACTTC
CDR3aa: CASSVGASGRGETQYF

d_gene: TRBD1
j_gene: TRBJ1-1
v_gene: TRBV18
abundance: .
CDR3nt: TGTGCCAGCTCCAGACAGGGGTTGGACACTGAAGCTTTCTTT
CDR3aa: CASSRQGLDTEAFF

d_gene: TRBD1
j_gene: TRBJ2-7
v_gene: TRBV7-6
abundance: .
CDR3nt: TGTGCCAGCAGCTCGACAGGGTCGAGGAAGTACTTC
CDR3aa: CASSSTGSRKYF

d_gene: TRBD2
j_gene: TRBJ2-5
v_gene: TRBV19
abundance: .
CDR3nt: TGTGCCAGTAGTATAGGCCCTCCGGGAGGGCTGGTGACCCAGTACTTC
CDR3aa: CASSIGPPGGLVTQYF

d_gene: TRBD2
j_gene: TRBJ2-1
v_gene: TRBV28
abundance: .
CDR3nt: TGTGCCAGCCGACCCGGGACTAGTTCGGGTGAGCAGTTCTTC
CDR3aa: CASRPGTSSGEQFF

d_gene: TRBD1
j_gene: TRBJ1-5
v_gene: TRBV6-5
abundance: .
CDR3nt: TGTGCCAGCAGGAACGGACAGGGAGGTCAGCCCCAGCATTTT
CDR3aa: CASRNGQGGQPQHF

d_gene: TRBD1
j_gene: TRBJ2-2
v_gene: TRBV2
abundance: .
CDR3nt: TGTGCCAGCAGTGTCGGACAGGTTAACGGGGAGCTGTTTTTT
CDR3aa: CASSVGQVNGELFF

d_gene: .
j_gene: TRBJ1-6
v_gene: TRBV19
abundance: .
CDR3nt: TGTGCCAGTAGTATCTCCGGGACTAATTCACCCCTCCACTTT
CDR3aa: CASSISGTNSPLHF

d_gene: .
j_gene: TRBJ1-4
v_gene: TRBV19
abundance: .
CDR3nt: TGTGCCAGTAGTGCGGGACGGGATAATGAAAAACTGTTTTTT
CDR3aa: CASSAGRDNEKLFF

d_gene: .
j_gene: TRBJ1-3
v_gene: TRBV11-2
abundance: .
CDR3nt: TGTGCCAGCAGTTCGCCAGGGAACTCTGGAAACACCATATATTTT
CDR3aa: CASSSPGNSGNTIYF

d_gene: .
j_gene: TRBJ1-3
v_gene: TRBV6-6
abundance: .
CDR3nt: TGTGCCAGCAGTCTTGACAGCTCTGGAAACACCATATATTTT
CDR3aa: CASSLDSSGNTIYF

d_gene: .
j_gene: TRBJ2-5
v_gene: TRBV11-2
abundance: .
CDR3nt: TGTGCCAGCAGCTTATCGCCACCCGGGACCCAGTACTTC
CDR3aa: CASSLSPPGTQYF

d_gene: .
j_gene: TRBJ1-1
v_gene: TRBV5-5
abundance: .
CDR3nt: TGTGCCAGCAGCTTATTCCCAATTGGAGTGAACACTGAAGCTTTCTTT
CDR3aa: CASSLFPIGVNTEAFF

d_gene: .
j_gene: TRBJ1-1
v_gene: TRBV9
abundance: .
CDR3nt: TGTGCCAGCTGGGGGGCTTTCTTT
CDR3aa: CASWGAFF

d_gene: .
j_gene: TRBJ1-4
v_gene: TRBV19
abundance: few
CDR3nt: TGTGCCAGTAGGGACATTTGGTCGGGTGGGGAACTGTTTTTT
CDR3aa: CASRDIWSGGELFF

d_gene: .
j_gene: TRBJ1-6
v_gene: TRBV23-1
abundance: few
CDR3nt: TGCGCCAGCAGTCTTTCACCCCTCCACTTT
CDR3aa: CASSLSPLHF

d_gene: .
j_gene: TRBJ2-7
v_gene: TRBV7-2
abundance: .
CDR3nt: TGTGCCAGCAGCTTAGACCCAAACTACGAGCAGTACTTC
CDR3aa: CASSLDPNYEQYF

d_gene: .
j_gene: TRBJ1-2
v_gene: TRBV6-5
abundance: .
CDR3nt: TGTGCCAGCAGTTACTCTAGGACAGTTTCCGGCTACACCTTC
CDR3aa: CASSYSRTVSGYTF

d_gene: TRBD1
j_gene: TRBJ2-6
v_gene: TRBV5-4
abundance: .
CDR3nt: TGTGCCAGCAGCCCGAGGACAGGGGATGGGGCCAACGTCCTGACTTTC
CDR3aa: CASSPRTGDGANVLTF

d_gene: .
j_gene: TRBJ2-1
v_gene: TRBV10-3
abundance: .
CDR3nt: TGTGCCATCAGTGAAACCGGGGCGTACAATGAGCAGTTCTTC
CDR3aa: CAISETGAYNEQFF

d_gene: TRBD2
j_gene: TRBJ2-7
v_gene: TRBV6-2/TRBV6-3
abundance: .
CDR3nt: TGTGCCAGCAGTTACTCTAAACGGGGGGGCCTCTTTTACGAGCAGTACTTC
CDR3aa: CASSYSKRGGLFYEQYF

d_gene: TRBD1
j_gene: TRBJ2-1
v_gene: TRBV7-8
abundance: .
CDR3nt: TGTGCCAGCAGCCTGTCGACAGGGGCCACGTTCTTC
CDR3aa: CASSLSTGATFF

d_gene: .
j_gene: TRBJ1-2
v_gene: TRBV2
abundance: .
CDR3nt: TGTGCCAGCAGTGATTTATATGGCTACACCTTC
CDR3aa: CASSDLYGYTF

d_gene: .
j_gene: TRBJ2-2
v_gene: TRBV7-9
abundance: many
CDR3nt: TGTGCCAGCAGCCCCCAGGGGATGGGGAACACCGGGGAGCTGTTTTTT
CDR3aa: CASSPQGMGNTGELFF

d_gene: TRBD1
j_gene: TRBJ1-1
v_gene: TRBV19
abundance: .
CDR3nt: TGTGCCAGTAGCTATCCCCCCAGGGGGCTAAGGGCGAACACTGAAGCTTTCTTT
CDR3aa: CASSYPPRGLRANTEAFF

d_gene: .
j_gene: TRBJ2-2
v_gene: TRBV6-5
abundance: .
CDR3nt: TGTGCCAGCAGTTTAACCCAGGGGCCCACCGGGGAGCTGTTTTTT
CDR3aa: CASSLTQGPTGELFF

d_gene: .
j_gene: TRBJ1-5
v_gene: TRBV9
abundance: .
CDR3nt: TGTGCCAGCAGCGTAGGATCGGGGTCCAATCAGCCCCAGCATTTT
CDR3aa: CASSVGSGSNQPQHF

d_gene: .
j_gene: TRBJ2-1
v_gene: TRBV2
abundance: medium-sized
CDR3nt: TGTGCCAGCAGTGAGGGGGTTACCAATGAGCAGTTCTTC
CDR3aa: CASSEGVTNEQFF

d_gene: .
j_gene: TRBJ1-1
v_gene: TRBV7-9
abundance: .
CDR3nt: TGTGCCAGCAGCTTAGGGGGTGTGGGGCCTGAAGCTTTCTTT
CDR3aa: CASSLGGVGPEAFF

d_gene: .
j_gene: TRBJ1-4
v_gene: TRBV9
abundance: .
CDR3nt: TGTGCCAGCAGCACCCGGACAGCAACTAATGAAAAACTGTTTTTT
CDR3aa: CASSTRTATNEKLFF

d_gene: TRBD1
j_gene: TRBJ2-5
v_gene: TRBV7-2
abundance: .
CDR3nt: TGTGCCAGCACTCCGGGACAGGGAAGAGAGACCCAGTACTTC
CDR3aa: CASTPGQGRETQYF

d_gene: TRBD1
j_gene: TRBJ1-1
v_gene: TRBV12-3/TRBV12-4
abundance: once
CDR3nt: TGTGCCAGCAGCAAGGGGGCTCACACTGAAGCTTTCTTT
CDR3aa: CASSKGAHTEAFF

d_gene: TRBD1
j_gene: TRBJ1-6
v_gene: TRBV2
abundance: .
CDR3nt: TGTGCCAGCAGAGCCGGGACAGGGGGTTCACCCCTCCACTTT
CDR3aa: CASRAGTGGSPLHF